These T cell receptor beta chains were read from a single sample in a study of cytomegalovirus exposure and HLA in healthy donors. Sequenced by immunoSEQ multiplex PCR; TCRdb stores in-frame clones only, minus some. Of about 110,000 clones listed, approximately 89% are singletons. Sequenced input: PBMCs. The receptors were gathered from a woman between 18 and 29 years old in good health and CMV-seronegative. The CDR3 runs from the conserved cysteine through the conserved F or W. Each record gives: V gene, clone size, D gene, J gene, CDR3 DNA, CDR3 protein. D genes are given only for firm matches. For some rows the clone size is stated as once, few or many, or as a class when expanded; others skip it.

TRBV7-9	NA	NA	TRBJ1-2	TGTGCCAGCAGCTCGGGACTCCTCTATGGCTACACCTTC	CASSSGLLYGYTF
TRBV19	NA	TRBD1	TRBJ1-6	TGTGCCAGTAGTGCCCTACAGGGGGCAGGGGATTCACCCCTCCACTTT	CASSALQGAGDSPLHF
TRBV5-5	NA	NA	TRBJ1-5	TGTGCCAGCGGCCCCTGGGAGGATCAGCCCCAGCATTTT	CASGPWEDQPQHF
TRBV14	NA	NA	TRBJ2-3	TGTGCCAGCAGCCTCCTCACAGATACGCAGTATTTT	CASSLLTDTQYF
TRBV7-2	NA	NA	TRBJ2-3	TGTGCCAGCAGCTTAGCGGGGGGGCTTAGAGATACGCAGTATTTT	CASSLAGGLRDTQYF
TRBV5-1	NA	TRBD1	TRBJ1-1	TGCGCCAGCACACAGGGGGCACGAACTGAAGCTTTCTTT	CASTQGARTEAFF
TRBV6-5	NA	TRBD1	TRBJ1-5	TGTGCCAGCAGGCCAGGGACAGCGGGCAATCAGCCCCAGCATTTT	CASRPGTAGNQPQHF
TRBV4-1	NA	NA	TRBJ2-7	TGCGCCAGCAGCCAAGGTGGCGGATCCTACGAGCAGTACTTC	CASSQGGGSYEQYF
TRBV19	NA	NA	TRBJ1-5	TGTGCCAGTAGGGACGTTGAGGGTCAGCCCCAGCATTTT	CASRDVEGQPQHF
TRBV5-1	NA	TRBD1	TRBJ2-7	TGCGCCAGCAGCGGGTTACGAGGGGGCCTCTACGAGCAGTACTTC	CASSGLRGGLYEQYF
TRBV19	NA	NA	TRBJ2-2	TGTGCCAGTAGTCGACTGAACACCGGGGAGCTGTTTTTT	CASSRLNTGELFF
TRBV28	NA	TRBD1	TRBJ1-2	TGTGCCAGCAGACCAGGGGGATCCTATTATGGCTACACCTTC	CASRPGGSYYGYTF
TRBV5-6	NA	TRBD1	TRBJ2-2	TGTGCCAGCAGCCGGGACAGGGTGGGCACCGGGGAGCTGTTTTTT	CASSRDRVGTGELFF
TRBV18	NA	NA	TRBJ1-1	TGTGCCAGCTCAGCGGGAACGTGGATGAACACTGAAGCTTTCTTT	CASSAGTWMNTEAFF
TRBV28	once	TRBD1	TRBJ1-5	TGTGCCAGCAGTTTAACCCGGACAGGTTCGGGGCCCCAGCATTTT	CASSLTRTGSGPQHF
TRBV7-9	NA	TRBD2	TRBJ2-5	TGTGCCAGCAGCTTAGCGGCTGGGGGGGGAGGAGGAGAGACCCAGTACTTC	CASSLAAGGGGGETQYF
TRBV19	NA	TRBD1	TRBJ1-2	TGTGCCAGTAGCCTAGACAGGGGCGACGCCGGCTACACCTTC	CASSLDRGDAGYTF
TRBV2	NA	TRBD2	TRBJ2-2	TGTGCCAGCAGTGAAGCGCGGACTAGAGTCAGCGGGGAGCTGTTTTTT	CASSEARTRVSGELFF
TRBV29-1	NA	NA	TRBJ2-7	TGCAGCGTTGCAAGGTTTACGGATCGCGGTCACGAGCAGTACTTC	CSVARFTDRGHEQYF
TRBV5-6	NA	NA	TRBJ1-2	TGTGCCAGCAGCTTGGGACAATTCTATGGCTACACCTTC	CASSLGQFYGYTF
TRBV28	NA	NA	TRBJ2-7	TGTGCCAGCAGTTTGTGGTCAGGTCCCTACGAGCAGTACTTC	CASSLWSGPYEQYF
TRBV15	NA	TRBD2	TRBJ2-7	TGTGCCACCAGCAAGACTAGCGGGTTGAGATACGAGCAGTACTTC	CATSKTSGLRYEQYF
TRBV6-5	NA	NA	TRBJ1-1	TGTGCCAGCAGTTACGAGGGGGAGGGAACTGAAGCTTTCTTT	CASSYEGEGTEAFF
TRBV10-2	NA	NA	TRBJ1-2	TGCGCCAGCAGTGAGGGAGGACTGGTCTATGGCTACACCTTC	CASSEGGLVYGYTF
TRBV28	once	NA	TRBJ2-1	TGTGCCAGCAGTTTAGACCCAAGTGGAGCTACGAACTCCATCAATGAGCAGTTCTTC	CASSLDPSGATNSINEQFF
TRBV4-2	NA	TRBD2	TRBJ2-1	TGTGCCAGCAGCCAAGATTTGACTAGCGGGCCCCCGACGGGTGAGCAGTTCTTC	CASSQDLTSGPPTGEQFF